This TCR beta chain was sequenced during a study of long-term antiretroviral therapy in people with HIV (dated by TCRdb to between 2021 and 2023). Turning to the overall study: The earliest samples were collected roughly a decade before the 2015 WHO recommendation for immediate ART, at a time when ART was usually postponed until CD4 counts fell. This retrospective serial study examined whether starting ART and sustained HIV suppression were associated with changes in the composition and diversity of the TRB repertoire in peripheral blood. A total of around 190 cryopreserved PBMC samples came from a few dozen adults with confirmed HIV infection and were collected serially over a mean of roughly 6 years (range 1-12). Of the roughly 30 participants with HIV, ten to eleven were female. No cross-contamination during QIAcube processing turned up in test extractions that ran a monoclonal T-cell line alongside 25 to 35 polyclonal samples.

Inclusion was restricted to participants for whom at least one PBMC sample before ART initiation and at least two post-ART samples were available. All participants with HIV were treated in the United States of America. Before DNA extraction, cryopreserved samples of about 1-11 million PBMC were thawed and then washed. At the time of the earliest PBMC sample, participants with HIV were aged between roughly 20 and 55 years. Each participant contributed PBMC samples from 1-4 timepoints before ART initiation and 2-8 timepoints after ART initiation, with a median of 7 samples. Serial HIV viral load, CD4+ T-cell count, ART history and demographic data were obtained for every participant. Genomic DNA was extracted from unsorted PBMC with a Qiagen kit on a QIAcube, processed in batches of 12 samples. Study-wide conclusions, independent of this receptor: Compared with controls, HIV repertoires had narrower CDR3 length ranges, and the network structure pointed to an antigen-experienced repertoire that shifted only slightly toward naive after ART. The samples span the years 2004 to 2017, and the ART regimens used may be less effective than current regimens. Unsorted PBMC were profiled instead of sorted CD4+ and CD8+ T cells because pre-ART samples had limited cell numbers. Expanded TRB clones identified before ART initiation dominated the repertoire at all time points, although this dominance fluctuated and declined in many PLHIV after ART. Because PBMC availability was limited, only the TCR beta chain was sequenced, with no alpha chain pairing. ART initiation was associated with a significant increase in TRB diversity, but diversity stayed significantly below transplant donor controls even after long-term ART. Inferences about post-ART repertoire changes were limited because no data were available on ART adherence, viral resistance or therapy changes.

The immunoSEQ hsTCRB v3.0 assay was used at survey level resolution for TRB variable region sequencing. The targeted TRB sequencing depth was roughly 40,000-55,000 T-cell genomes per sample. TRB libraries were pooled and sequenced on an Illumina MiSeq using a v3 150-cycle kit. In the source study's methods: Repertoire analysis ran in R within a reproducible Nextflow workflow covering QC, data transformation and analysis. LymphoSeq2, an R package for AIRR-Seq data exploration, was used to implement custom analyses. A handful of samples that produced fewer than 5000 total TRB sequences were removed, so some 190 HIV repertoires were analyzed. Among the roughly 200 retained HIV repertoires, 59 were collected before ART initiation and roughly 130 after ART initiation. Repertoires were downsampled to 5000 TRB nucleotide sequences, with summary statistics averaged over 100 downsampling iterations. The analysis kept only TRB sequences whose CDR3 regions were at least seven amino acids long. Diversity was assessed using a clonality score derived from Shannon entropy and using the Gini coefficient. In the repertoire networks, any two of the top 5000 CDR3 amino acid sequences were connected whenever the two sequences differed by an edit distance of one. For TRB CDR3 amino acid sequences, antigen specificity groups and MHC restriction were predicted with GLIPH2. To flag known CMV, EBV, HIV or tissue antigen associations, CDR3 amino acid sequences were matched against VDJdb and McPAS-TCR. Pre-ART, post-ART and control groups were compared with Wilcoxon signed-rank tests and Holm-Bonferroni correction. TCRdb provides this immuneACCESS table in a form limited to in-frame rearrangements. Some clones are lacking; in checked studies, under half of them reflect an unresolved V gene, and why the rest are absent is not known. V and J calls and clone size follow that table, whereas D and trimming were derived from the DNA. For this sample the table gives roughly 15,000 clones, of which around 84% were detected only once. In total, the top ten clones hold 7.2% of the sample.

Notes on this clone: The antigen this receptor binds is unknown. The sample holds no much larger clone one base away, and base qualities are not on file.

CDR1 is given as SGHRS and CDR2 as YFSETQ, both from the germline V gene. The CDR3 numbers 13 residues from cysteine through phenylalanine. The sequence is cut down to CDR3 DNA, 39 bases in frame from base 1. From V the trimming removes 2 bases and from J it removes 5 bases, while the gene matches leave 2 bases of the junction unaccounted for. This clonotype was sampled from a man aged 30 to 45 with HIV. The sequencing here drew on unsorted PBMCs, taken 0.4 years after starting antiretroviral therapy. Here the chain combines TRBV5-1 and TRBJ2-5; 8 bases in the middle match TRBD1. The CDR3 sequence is CASSLNRGETQYF. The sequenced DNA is TGCGCCAGCAGCTTAAACAGGGGGGAGACCCAGTACTTC.